A selection of T cell receptor beta chains follows, all from one sample in a study of T cell changes during pregnancy in multiple sclerosis. Sequenced by immunoSEQ multiplex PCR; TCRdb stores in-frame clones only, minus some. The sample yields about 44,000 clones, about nine tenths seen once. This specimen was CD4+ T cells from peripheral blood mononuclear cells, taken in the first trimester of pregnancy. The receptors shown here come from a female donor with multiple sclerosis, enrolled in a pregnancy study. The conserved cysteine and the conserved F or W are not part of the CDR3 here. Each record gives: CDR3 protein, V gene, J gene.

ATSRYPTGLNQPQH	TRBV15	TRBJ1-5
ASSAQGANYGYT	TRBV19	TRBJ1-2
ATSIVRAGWVNSNQPQH	TRBV15	TRBJ1-5
ASSIGWDNSYEQY	TRBV19	TRBJ2-7
ASSSTGTSGMVRTGELF	TRBV5-1	TRBJ2-2
ASSGQDVGSTEAF	TRBV6-1	TRBJ1-1
ASSQRTSASWGQY	TRBV2	TRBJ2-7
ASSQTSGSTDTQY	TRBV6-5	TRBJ2-3
ASSLSGVETQY	TRBV7-3	TRBJ2-5
AAARGGQGGTGELF	TRBV10-3	TRBJ2-2
ASRTEITEAF	TRBV25-1	TRBJ1-1
SVSQDSETQY	TRBV29-1	TRBJ2-5
ASSSAGGLNEQF	TRBV9	TRBJ2-1
ASSGRDTQY	TRBV28	TRBJ2-3
ASSSGLAGAIGEQY	TRBV5-1	TRBJ2-7
AAGLASTDTQY	TRBV15	TRBJ2-3
ASTKEGQAGELF	TRBV2	TRBJ2-2
AIQGAVPDTQY	TRBV28	TRBJ2-3
ASSTAGTGYGYT	TRBV11-3	TRBJ1-2
ASSDLGTGKNEQF	TRBV2	TRBJ2-1
ASSGSGNTIY	TRBV28	TRBJ1-3
ASIIREGRNEQF	TRBV2	TRBJ2-1
ASSDVAGYNEQF	TRBV13	TRBJ2-1
ASSPTGRPSGSTDTQY	TRBV18	TRBJ2-3
ASSAGLAGEEGAKNIQY	TRBV19	TRBJ2-4
ASSIGQNNEQF	TRBV19	TRBJ2-1
ASRSFAEAF	TRBV28	TRBJ1-1
ASSFWRGILGLAGSSYEQY	TRBV28	TRBJ2-7
ASSRLEAADTQY	TRBV5-4	TRBJ2-3
ASSVFGGNGMTEAF	TRBV9	TRBJ1-1
ASSTGQGATGANVLT	TRBV7-9	TRBJ2-6
ASSFRGRTEQF	TRBV11-2	TRBJ2-1
ASSFSGVPNEQF	TRBV5-1	TRBJ2-1
ASTSGDGYT	TRBV6-6	TRBJ1-2
ASSLITGLAGIVYNEQF	TRBV27	TRBJ2-1
ASSSTSTQY	TRBV5-1	TRBJ2-5
ASSYEGFGNTIY	TRBV6-5	TRBJ1-3
AISSGRDGATEAF	TRBV10-3	TRBJ1-1
ASSLAPQGSYGQY	TRBV7-8	TRBJ2-7
ASREGQYFYEQY	TRBV6-1	TRBJ2-7
ASSMGGTSYEQY	TRBV19	TRBJ2-7
ASTRERVRDEQF	TRBV5-1	TRBJ2-1
ASSRRDFTGELF	TRBV4-1	TRBJ2-2
ASTRPSGSGSLNEQF	TRBV10-2	TRBJ2-1
ASSTPGSIYEQY	TRBV19	TRBJ2-7
ASSAHQGNTEAF	TRBV9	TRBJ1-1
ASSPRQGTRHTEAF	TRBV5-1	TRBJ1-1
AWSSIYEQY	TRBV30	TRBJ2-7
ASSLIEGAGGKLF	TRBV6-6	TRBJ1-4